This T cell receptor beta chain was identified in a study of blood T cell repertoires in COVID-19. Background on the study: Donors in the United States, Italy and Spain gave samples during acute or convalescent COVID-19. PBMCs, B-cell-depleted T cells, or T cells were the source of the cDNA or gDNA that made up the material.

Germline CDR1 and CDR2: SGHAT and FQNNGV. V dropped 8 bases and J dropped 9 bases, with 14 bases sitting between them. CDR3 length: 13 residues. Methods used by the authors: Estimated nucleated cell counts came from reference gene primer amplification. The data were produced by immunoSEQ multiplex PCR, yet TCRdb's version contains in-frame clones alone and is incomplete. Clone size and V and J calls were adopted from that table, with D and trimming inferred from the DNA. The sample carries approximately 300,000 clones, about nine tenths recorded once. The clonotype was recovered from a man younger than 35 with active or convalescent COVID-19. Sequenced material: peripheral blood. The J gene is TRBJ1-6, the V gene TRBV11-2, with D maybe TRBD1 (6 bases). The CDR3 coding sequence is TGTGCCAGCGCCAGGACAGAGATTTCACCCCTCCACTTT. Encoded protein: CASARTEISPLHF. Drawing the rest from reference TRBV11-2 and TRBJ1-6, the complete variable domain is EAGVAQSPRYKIIEKRQSVAFWCNPISGHATLYWYQQILGQGPKLLIQFQNNGVVDDSQLPKDRFSAERLKGVDSTLKIQPAKLEDSAVYLCASARTEISPLHFGNGTRLTVT.